This T cell receptor (beta chain) was identified in a study of blood T cell repertoires in COVID-19. The wider study: The origin of the acute and convalescent COVID-19 samples was the United States, Italy and Spain. T cells, B-cell-depleted T cells, or PBMCs supplied cDNA or gDNA.

Germline V gives CDR1 SGHRS, CDR2 YFSETQ. The CDR3 covers 14 residues. Trimming removed 5 bases at V and 3 bases at J, with 15 bases between. Authors' data handling: For nucleated cells, counts were estimated from reference gene primer amplification. Generated by immunoSEQ multiplex PCR, the TCRdb table keeps only in-frame clones and is missing some. That table furnishes V, J and clone size, whereas the DNA furnished D and trimming. Counted here are 130,000 to 150,000 clones, roughly 84% occurring once; the ten biggest clones make up more than 5%. The chain recombines TRBV5-1 with TRBJ2-7, with D maybe TRBD1 (6 bases). Sequenced input: PBMCs or T cells enriched from blood (not recorded which). The origin of this receptor is a woman in her forties or fifties who had been exposed to COVID-19. The CDR3 reads CASRRQAGLYEQYF. CDR3 coding DNA: TGCGCCAGCAGGCGACAGGCTGGCCTCTACGAGCAGTACTTC.